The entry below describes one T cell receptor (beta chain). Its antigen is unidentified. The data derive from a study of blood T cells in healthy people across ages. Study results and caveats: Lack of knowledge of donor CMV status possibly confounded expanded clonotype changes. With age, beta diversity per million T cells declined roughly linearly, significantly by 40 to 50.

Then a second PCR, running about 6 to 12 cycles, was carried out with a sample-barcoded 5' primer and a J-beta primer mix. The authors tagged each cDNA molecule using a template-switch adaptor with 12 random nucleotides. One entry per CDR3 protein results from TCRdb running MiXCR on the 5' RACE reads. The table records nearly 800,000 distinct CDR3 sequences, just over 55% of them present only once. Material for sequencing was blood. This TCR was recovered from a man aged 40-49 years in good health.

The CDR3 is CASTYRGGQGGYTF. The CDR3 region has the DNA TGTGCCAGCACTTACAGGGGGGGCCAAGGGGGCTACACCTTC. The rearrangement joins TRBV27 to TRBJ1-2; 8 bases are shared with TRBD1. Trimming at V came to 7 bases and at J to 8 bases, leaving 12 bases not matched to a gene. The CDR3 is 14 residues long. CDR1 is MNHEY, CDR2 SMNVEV, per germline (reference sequence).